The 5 T cell receptor beta chains in this list originate from one sample, sequenced in a study of blood T cell repertoires in COVID-19. Repertoires were generated with immunoSEQ multiplex PCR, while TCRdb's copy carries only in-frame clones and drops some. Counted here are under 250,000 clones, 75% to 90% occurring once; the ten biggest clones make up 3% to 3.5%. Sample: PBMCs or T cells enriched from blood (not recorded which). The receptors derive from a woman aged 40 to 49 who had been exposed to COVID-19.

V gene TRBV28 combines with J gene TRBJ2-6; D unresolved. V gave up 6 bases and J gave up 0 bases, with 15 bases separating them. The germline gives CDR1 MDHEN, CDR2 SYDVKM. The length of the CDR3 is 17 residues. CDR3 nucleotide sequence: TGTGCCAGCAGGCCACTCCGAGGTGGCTCTGGGGCCAACGTCCTGACTTTC. Its protein product is CASRPLRGGSGANVLTF.

V and J are TRBV10-3 and TRBJ1-3; no clear D gene. The germline V gene encodes CDR1 ENHRY and CDR2 SYGVKD. There are 11 residues in the CDR3. V lost 10 bases and J lost 3, with 7 bases in between. CDR3 nucleotides: TGTGCCAGCGGGGTTGGAAACACCATATATTTT. This codes for CASGVGNTIYF.

The chain uses TRBV6-5 and TRBJ1-1; the D gene is possibly TRBD1 (6 bases). The ends were cut back, 2 bases at V and 7 bases at J, with 11 bases in the middle. Germline-derived CDR1 and CDR2 are MNHEY and SVGAGI. The CDR3 has 13 residues. CDR3 DNA: TGTGCCAGCAGTTACGCCCCCAGGGGTGAAGCTTTCTTT. Amino acids: CASSYAPRGEAFF.

The chain combines TRBV10-3 with TRBJ1-1, with 9 bases lining up with TRBD1. The V gene end was trimmed by 9 bases and the J gene end by 1 base; junction bases not matched to a gene: 3. Germline assignment: CDR1 ENHRY and CDR2 SYGVKD. CDR3 length: 13 amino acids. The CDR3 reads CAIRGQGNTEAFF. The CDR3 nucleotides read TGTGCCATACGGGGACAGGGGAACACTGAAGCTTTCTTT.

The DNA for the CDR3 is TGCGCCAGCAGCCACGCTTTTGGACAGCTCACCGGGGAGCTGTTTTTT. Translating gives CASSHAFGQLTGELFF. This chain joins TRBV4-1 and TRBJ2-2; D might be TRBD1 (6 bases). Germline V lookup: CDR1 MGHRA, CDR2 YSYEKL. There are 16 residues in the CDR3. V lost 3 bases and J lost 4, with 15 bases in between.